The 28 T cell receptor beta chains below all came from one sample that was sequenced in a study of tumor-infiltrating lymphocytes in primary liver carcinoma. It was from about 20-30 mg of unsorted bulk tissue that RNA and DNA were co-extracted. With a constant-region primer, TCR beta cDNA was made from approximately 520 ng of total RNA. The TCR beta library was amplified through three nested multiplex PCR rounds in a modified ARM-PCR procedure. TRBV1-TRBV30 forward and Cbeta reverse primers drove the first two roughly 10-cycle rounds. TCRdb reprocessed the multiplex PCR reads with MiXCR, giving one entry per CDR3 protein. The sample consists of approximately 53,000 distinct CDR3 sequences, around 77% of them appearing once. The sequenced sample consisted of liver tumor tissue from sampling region 5. Regarding subset: tumor region T5, tumor centre. The receptors were sampled from a man aged 35-49 years with primary liver carcinoma and hepatitis B virus infection.

Comments on this clonotype: One end of the junction does not line up with germline, which may come from a read error. This chain links TRBV29-1 with TRBJ2-1; TRBD2 matches at 15 bases. This CDR3 contains 15 residues. CDR1 is SQVTM, CDR2 ANQGSEA, per germline. DNA of the CDR3: TGCAGCTTTGGACTAGCGGGAGGGTTCTGCAATGGGCAGTTCTTC. Protein sequence: CSFGLAGGFCNGQFF.

This clonotype appeared a few times. A read error may produce the germline difference seen at one junction end. The gene calls are TRBV18 and TRBJ1-3; a possible D gene is TRBD1 (5 bases). The CDR3 spans 14 residues. Germline CDR1 is KGHSH and CDR2 is LQKENI. CDR3 bases: TGTGCCAGCTCACACGGGGACTCTGGAAGCACCATATATTTT. It translates to CASSHGDSGSTIYF.

On this clonotype itself: One end of the junction varies from germline; a read error may be responsible. The V gene is TRBV11-2, the J gene TRBJ2-6, with 8 nucleotides matching TRBD1. Germline CDR1 reads SGHAT; CDR2 reads FQNNGV. CDR3 length: 21 amino acids. In nucleotides, the CDR3 is TGCGCCAGCAGCATGGGGGGAGACAGGGGCATTTCCCTCTCTGGGGCCAACGCCCTGACTTTT. Translated, it gives CASSMGGDRGISLSGANALTF.

As concerns this clonotype: An end of the junction differs from the germline gene, which may be a read error. J is TRBJ2-5 and V is TRBV6-5, with D possibly being TRBD2 (6 bases). The CDR3 loop spans 11 amino acids. CDR1 and CDR2 from the germline V gene are MNHEY and SVGAGI. The CDR3 sequence: CASGYRETQHF. In DNA form, the CDR3 reads TGTGCCAGCGGTTACCGGGAGACCCAGCACTTC.

This clonotype was observed once. A junction boundary mismatches the germline segment, possibly from a read error. The chain carries TRBV6-1 and TRBJ2-7; 9 bases are shared with TRBD1. This CDR3 has 14 residues. Germline CDR1 and CDR2: MNHNS and SASEGT. The chain's CDR3 is CTSSTGTGPYEQYF. The CDR3 DNA reads TGTACCAGCAGTACCGGGACAGGGCCCTACGAGCAATACTTC.

Concerning this clonotype: Given the absence of the conserved phenylalanine or tryptophan at the CDR3 end, a read error is likely. The chain is built from TRBV10-3 and TRBJ2-5; D unclear. V was trimmed by 8 bases and J by 1 base, leaving 8 bases between them. The CDR3 is 12 residues long. Germline CDR1 reads ENHRY; CDR2 reads SYGVKD. The CDR3, as DNA: TGTGCCATCTCGAGTAGCCAAGAGACCCAGTACATC. This codes for CAISSSQETQYI.

This clonotype is categorized as medium-sized (0.01 to 0.1%). This sequence joins TRBV6-6 and TRBJ2-1; 9 bases line up with TRBD1. CDR1 MNHNY and CDR2 SVGAGI come from the germline V gene (reference sequence). There are 17 residues in the CDR3. After removal of 0 bases from V and 5 bases from J, the junction contained 8 bases not matched to a gene. The CDR3 coding sequence is TGTGCCAGCAGTTACTCGGTGGGACAGGGCATACACAATGAGCAGTTCTTC. It encodes CASSYSVGQGIHNEQFF.

With respect to this clonotype: Mismatch with germline at one junction end may stem from a read error. This chain connects TRBV12-3 or TRBV12-4 to TRBJ1-5; D possibly corresponds to TRBD1 (5 bases). This CDR3 spans 15 amino acids. The CDR3 nucleotides are TGCGCCAGCACGCGGGGCACCGCAATATATCAGCGCCAGCATTTT. Translation gives CASTRGTAIYQRQHF.

In this sample, this clonotype turned up once. V gene TRBV11-3 combines with J gene TRBJ2-3; TRBD2 might be the D (6 bases). Trimming removed 3 bases at V and 4 bases at J, with 14 bases between. CDR1 and CDR2 from the germline V gene are SGHNT and YENEEA. The CDR3 extends over 15 amino acids. The CDR3 DNA follows: TGTGCCAGCAGCTTTAGTGGGAGGCTGTCAGATACGCAGTATTTT. As protein: CASSFSGRLSDTQYF.

Comment on this clonotype: A much larger clone differs by one base, so this may be a read error. CDR3 region: CATSDFCWGYTF. Written as DNA, the CDR3 is TGTGCCACCAGTGATTTTTGCTGGGGCTACACCTTC. This chain connects TRBV24-1 to TRBJ1-2; D unclear. This CDR3 is built from 12 residues. Looked up from germline, CDR1 is KGHDR and CDR2 is SFDVKD. V lost 1 base and J 8 bases, leaving 7 bases between the germline ends.

Note on this clonotype: Since no conserved phenylalanine or tryptophan closes the CDR3, a read error is the likely cause. The rearrangement joins TRBV6-6 to TRBJ1-1, with a tentative D call TRBD1 (5 bases). This CDR3 has 12 residues. From germline, CDR1 is MNHNY and CDR2 SVGAGI (reference sequence). CDR3 protein: CASSQTDTGAFI. The CDR3 coding sequence is TGTGCCAGCAGCCAGACAGACACTGGAGCTTTCATT.

For this clonotype: A read error may explain this, as a much larger clone is one base away. The genes are TRBV9 and TRBJ2-1, with a tentative D call TRBD2 (6 bases). CDR1 and CDR2 from the germline V gene are SGDLS and YYNGEE. The germline V and J ends were trimmed by 0 bases and 11 bases, with 15 bases remaining between them. This CDR3 comprises 14 residues. The CDR3 loop is CASSVATSSYKQFF. The CDR3 DNA reads as TGTGCCAGCAGCGTAGCAACTAGCAGCTATAAGCAGTTCTTC.

The chain is built from TRBV5-4 and TRBJ2-1; TRBD1 agrees at 10 bases. Germline values: CDR1 SGHNT, CDR2 YYREEE (reference sequence). CDR3 length: 15 amino acids. V shed 0 bases and J 12 bases; nucleotides not matched to a gene: 9. CDR3 nucleotides: TGTGCCAGCAGCTTGGGGGGACAGGGGAGGGATAGGCAGTTCTTC. Amino acid sequence: CASSLGGQGRDRQFF.

CDR3 sequence reads: CASSYTSAHLYNEQFF. The CDR3 DNA sequence: TGTGCCAGCAGCTATACTAGCGCCCATTTATACAATGAGCAGTTCTTC. The V and J genes are TRBV11-2 and TRBJ2-1, with 7 bases aligning to TRBD2. Germline V lookup: CDR1 SGHAT, CDR2 FQNNGV. Trimming took 4 bases from V and 4 from J; bases not matched to a gene: 10. The CDR3 spans 16 residues.

Of note for this clonotype: The junction does not match germline at one end; this may be a read error. The chain uses TRBV4-3 and TRBJ1-4; 10 bases line up with TRBD1. The CDR3 runs to 14 residues. Germline loops: CDR1 LGHNA, CDR2 YSLEER. CDR3 nucleotides: TGTGCCAACAGCCGCGGACAGGGGGGAGAAAAACTGTTTTTT. Protein sequence: CANSRGQGGEKLFF.

By share, this clonotype counts as medium-sized. CDR3 residues: CAIGGGALQETQYF. The CDR3 coding sequence is TGTGCCATCGGAGGGGGGGCCCTACAAGAGACCCAGTACTTC. The rearrangement joins TRBV10-3 to TRBJ2-5, with a tentative D call TRBD2 (7 bases). In germline, CDR1 is ENHRY, CDR2 SYGVKD. Trimming took off 8 bases at V and 2 bases at J, with 15 bases between the two ends. CDR3 length: 14 residues.

At least ten counts were recorded for this clonotype. The chain uses TRBV9 and TRBJ2-3; weak D call: TRBD1 (5 bases). Trimming shortened V by 0 bases and J by 1 base, and 9 bases separated the two germline ends. CDR1 and CDR2 (germline): SGDLS, YYNGEE. The CDR3 contains 15 residues. CDR3 nucleotides: TGTGCCAGCAGCGTAGAGCAGGGTCGCACAGATACGCAGTATTTT. Amino acid sequence: CASSVEQGRTDTQYF. Supplemented by reference TRBV9 and TRBJ2-3, the full variable domain reads DSGVTQTPKHLITATGQRVTLRCSPRSGDLSVYWYQQSLDQGLQFLIQYYNGEERAKGNILERFSAQQFPDLHSELNLSSLELGDSALYFCASSVEQGRTDTQYFGPGTRLTVL.

The rearrangement links TRBV4-2 to TRBJ2-2; D is possibly TRBD1 (5 bases). Trimming stripped 8 bases from V and 5 bases from J, with 18 bases between. Germline-derived CDR1 and CDR2 are LGHNA and YNFKEQ. The CDR3 is 15 residues long. This CDR3 reads CASGSTWGTTGELFF. The CDR3 DNA reads TGTGCCAGCGGCTCAACCTGGGGCACAACCGGGGAGCTGTTTTTT.

This clonotype was seen only once. Likely a read error: the CDR3 ends without its conserved phenylalanine or tryptophan. The V gene is TRBV28, the J gene TRBJ2-5, with D unresolved. In germline, CDR1 is MDHEN, CDR2 SYDVKM. The CDR3 loop spans 14 amino acids. The DNA of the CDR3 is TGTACCAGCAGCACCCTGACTGGAAAAGAGACCCAGTACTAC. As protein: CTSSTLTGKETQYY.

For this clonotype: Relative to the germline gene, one junction end is altered; a read error may explain this. The chain has TRBV11-3 and TRBJ2-5; 8 bases are a match to TRBD1. This CDR3 contains 15 residues. Germline CDR1 reads SGHNT; CDR2 reads YENEEA. The DNA of the CDR3 is TGTGCCAGCAGCTTATGGGACGACAGGGGAGAGACCCAGTATTTC. Translation: CASSLWDDRGETQYF.

By its share, this clonotype is large (0.1 to 1%). The J gene is TRBJ2-1, the V gene TRBV7-9; TRBD1 is a possible D gene (5 bases). The CDR3 sequence is 15 residues long. Germline lookup yields CDR1 SEHNR and CDR2 FQNEAQ (reference sequence). Trimming removed 6 bases at V and 5 bases at J, with 17 bases between. CDR3 nucleotides: TGTGCCAGCAGTGACAGTTTATCCGAAAACAATGAGCAGTTCTTC. Translation: CASSDSLSENNEQFF.

With respect to this clonotype: At one boundary the junction diverges from the germline segment, which might be a read error. The rearrangement uses TRBV5-1 and TRBJ2-1, with D perhaps matching TRBD2 (7 bases). Germline V CDR1 and CDR2: SGHRS, YFSETQ. The CDR3 runs to 15 residues. The CDR3 nucleotides are TGCGCCAGTAGCTCTCGGGGGGCAGCCTACAATGAGCAGTTCTTC. This translates into CASSSRGAAYNEQFF.

Details on this clonotype: The junction differs from germline at one of its ends, possibly a read error. The J gene is TRBJ2-1, the V gene TRBV11-2; possible D gene TRBD2, 6 bases. The CDR3 runs to 14 residues. Germline assignment: CDR1 SGHAT and CDR2 FQNNGV. This chain's CDR3 is CASSSAGPGNAQFF. The DNA for the CDR3 is TGTGCCAGCAGTTCAGCGGGCCCTGGGAATGCGCAGTTCTTC.

Note on this clonotype: The germline gene is not matched at one end of the junction; a read error may be the cause. The genes are TRBV6-2 or TRBV6-3 and TRBJ2-7; no clear D. Germline-derived CDR1 and CDR2 are MNHEY and SVGEGT. This CDR3 has 14 residues. In nucleotides, the CDR3 is TGTGCCAGTAGTCGCTACTCGACGTTCTACGAGCAGCACTTC. Encoded protein: CASSRYSTFYEQHF.

There are a few counts of this clonotype. Given a much more abundant clone one base away, this may be a read error. The gene calls are TRBV7-9 and TRBJ2-3, with D hard to call. CDR3 length: 12 amino acids. Deletions cut 5 bases from V and 5 bases from J, with 8 bases between. In germline, CDR1 is SEHNR, CDR2 FQNEAQ (reference sequence). As DNA, the CDR3 is TGTGCCAGCAGCCCCCTACTAGATACGCAGTATTTT. Its translation: CASSPLLDTQYF. The full variable domain, with the rest looked up from reference TRBV7-9 and TRBJ2-3, is DTGVSQNPRHKITKRGQNVTFRCDPISEHNRLYWYRQTLGQGPEFLTYFQNEAQLEKSRLLSDRFSAERPKGSFSTLEIQRTEQGDSAMYLCASSPLLDTQYFGPGTRLTVL.

This clonotype was counted between two and nine times. This could be a read error, since a much larger clone is one nucleotide away. V is TRBV5-6 and J is TRBJ2-5; the D call may be TRBD1 or TRBD2 (6 bases each). Germline V gene lookup returns CDR1 SGHDT and CDR2 YYEEEE. The CDR3 contains 14 residues. Trimming took off 5 bases at V and 8 bases at J, with 19 bases between the two ends. CDR3 region: CASSGGQGGDTQYF. The CDR3 DNA sequence: TGTGCCAGCAGTGGGGGCCAGGGCGGGGATACCCAGTACTTC.

The chain combines TRBV14 with TRBJ1-6; 7 bases are a match to TRBD1. This CDR3 has 14 residues. V lost 3 bases, J lost 9 bases, and 5 bases stayed unmatched. Germline V gives CDR1 SGHDN, CDR2 FVKESK. The CDR3 protein is CASSHTGESSPLHF. The CDR3 region has the DNA TGTGCCAGCAGCCATACAGGGGAAAGTTCACCCCTCCACTTT.

Turning to this clonotype: The germline gene is not matched at one end of the junction; a read error may be the cause. The V gene is TRBV5-4, the J gene TRBJ2-1; 8 bases agree with TRBD2. The DNA end favors TRBJ2-7, so the J call may be wrong. CDR1 is SGHNT and CDR2 is YYREEE in the germline V gene (reference sequence). This CDR3 spans 15 amino acids. The CDR3 protein is CVSSLVGGGYNEQYF. CDR3 in DNA: TGTGTCAGCAGCCTCGTCGGGGGGGGTTACAATGAGCAGTACTTC.